Listed below are T cell receptor beta chains from one sample, sequenced in a study of vaccination and CD4 T cells after COVID-19. Antigens of these TCRs are unknown. A single record per CDR3 protein comes from TCRdb applying MiXCR to the PCR reads. The sample has over 9,000 distinct CDR3 sequences, approximately 20% seen once. Sequenced material: CD4+ T cells from blood, cultured in vitro, taken after SARS-CoV-2 vaccination. The receptors originated from a human donor who had recovered from COVID-19. Each CDR3 is given with its conserved first and last residue. Fields, in order: clone size, D gene, J gene, V gene, CDR3 protein, CDR3 DNA. The D gene is left open where the match is weak. Clone size appears in some rows only: once, few, many, or a class for an expanded clone.

>few|TRBD1|TRBJ1-6|TRBV12-3/TRBV12-4
CASRGQGFGNSPLHF
TGTGCCAGCAGGGGACAGGGGTTCGGGAATTCACCCCTCCACTTT
>-|-|TRBJ2-7|TRBV7-8
CASSSGWQPYEQYF
TGTGCCAGCAGCTCCGGGTGGCAGCCCTACGAGCAGTACTTC
>-|-|TRBJ2-1|TRBV14
CASSQWGNEQFF
TGTGCCAGCAGCCAATGGGGTAATGAGCAGTTCTTC
>few|-|TRBJ2-1|TRBV7-2
CASQRQGLYNEQFF
TGTGCCAGCCAACGGCAGGGGCTCTACAATGAGCAGTTCTTC
>-|-|TRBJ2-1|TRBV6-2/TRBV6-3
CASNMGGAPNEQFF
TGTGCCAGCAATATGGGGGGGGCCCCCAATGAGCAGTTCTTC
>few|-|TRBJ1-1|TRBV11-2
CASSLDGLEHFFGEAFF
TGTGCCAGCAGCTTAGACGGGCTCGAACATTTCTTTGGGGAAGCTTTCTTT
>few|-|TRBJ1-2|TRBV27
CASSLSQGKPDLSYTF
TGTGCCAGCAGTTTATCGCAGGGAAAACCGGACTTAAGCTACACCTTC
>-|-|TRBJ1-1|TRBV11-2
CASSLAYITGRREAFF
TGTGCCAGCAGCTTAGCCTATATCACAGGGAGAAGAGAAGCTTTCTTT
>few|-|TRBJ2-3|TRBV6-5
CASSYRRGTDTQYF
TGTGCCAGCAGTTACCGCAGGGGCACAGATACGCAGTATTTT
>few|-|TRBJ2-1|TRBV24-1
CATSDPGTGARDEQFF
TGTGCCACCAGTGACCCCGGGACTGGGGCCAGGGATGAGCAGTTCTTC
>few|-|TRBJ1-4|TRBV7-2
CASSLGGGNEKLFF
TGTGCCAGCAGCTTAGGAGGGGGGAATGAAAAACTGTTTTTT
>-|-|TRBJ2-2|TRBV7-2
CASSLRGGAGTGELFF
TGTGCCAGCAGCTTACGCGGGGGCGCTGGCACCGGGGAGCTGTTTTTT
>-|-|TRBJ1-2|TRBV27
CASSLQRGGNYGYTF
TGTGCCAGCAGTTTACAAAGAGGGGGTAACTATGGCTACACCTTC
>-|-|TRBJ1-2|TRBV27
CASSLEPPQGNYGYTF
TGTGCCAGCAGTTTGGAGCCCCCGCAGGGAAACTATGGCTACACCTTC
>-|-|TRBJ2-2|TRBV5-8
CASSSGTSRTGELFF
TGTGCCAGCAGCTCCGGGACATCCAGGACCGGGGAGCTGTTTTTT
>-|TRBD2|TRBJ2-1|TRBV11-2
CASSLGTAGGEQFF
TGTGCCAGCAGCTTAGGGACGGCGGGGGGCGAGCAGTTCTTC
>-|TRBD1|TRBJ1-1|TRBV6-2/TRBV6-3
CASTRGTGAMNTEAFF
TGTGCCAGCACCAGAGGGACAGGGGCCATGAACACTGAAGCTTTCTTT
>-|TRBD2|TRBJ2-5|TRBV28
CASSLRTSGSQETRYF
TGTGCCAGCAGTTTGAGGACTAGCGGGAGCCAAGAGACCCGGTACTTC
>medium-sized|-|TRBJ1-1|TRBV20-1
CSADRLLPGEAFF
TGCAGTGCGGACCGACTGCTCCCGGGTGAAGCTTTCTTT
>-|-|TRBJ1-5|TRBV19
CASSQGTHNQPQHF
TGTGCCAGTAGTCAAGGGACACATAATCAGCCCCAGCATTTT
>few|-|TRBJ2-1|TRBV5-1
CASTLTQPSYNEQFF
TGCGCCAGCACCCTGACTCAACCTTCCTACAATGAGCAGTTCTTC
>-|TRBD1|TRBJ1-1|TRBV20-1
CRGAGGTEAFF
TGCAGGGGAGCAGGGGGCACTGAAGCTTTCTTT
>few|TRBD1|TRBJ2-7|TRBV4-3
CASSQESRGLYEQYF
TGCGCCAGCAGCCAAGAATCCAGGGGGTTGTACGAGCAGTACTTC
>-|-|TRBJ2-2|TRBV28
CASSPPSIMNTGELFF
TGTGCCAGCAGCCCCCCCAGCATAATGAACACCGGGGAGCTGTTTTTT
>-|-|TRBJ2-2|TRBV20-1
CSARTDPNTGELFF
TGCAGTGCTAGGACAGACCCGAACACCGGGGAGCTGTTTTTT
>few|-|TRBJ2-7|TRBV27
CASSSGSYEQYF
TGTGCCAGCAGTTCTGGGAGTTACGAGCAGTACTTC
>few|TRBD1|TRBJ1-1|TRBV7-8
CASSWGQGALEFGEAFF
TGTGCCAGCAGCTGGGGACAGGGGGCGTTAGAATTCGGAGAAGCTTTCTTT
>-|TRBD1|TRBJ1-2|TRBV7-8
CASSKDRGGYGYTF
TGTGCCAGCAGCAAGGACAGGGGAGGGTATGGCTACACCTTC
>few|TRBD1|TRBJ1-5|TRBV7-3
CASSFQGGQPQHF
TGTGCCAGCAGCTTCCAGGGGGGCCAGCCCCAGCATTTT
>-|-|TRBJ1-5|TRBV6-4
CASSAAGDSNQPQHF
TGTGCCAGCAGTGCCGCGGGGGACAGCAATCAGCCCCAGCATTTT
>-|-|TRBJ1-1|TRBV14
CASSHAVGTEAFF
TGTGCCAGCAGCCACGCGGTAGGGACTGAAGCTTTCTTT
>few|-|TRBJ2-1|TRBV6-2/TRBV6-3
CASRGFAGNEQFF
TGTGCCAGCAGGGGATTTGCGGGGAATGAGCAGTTCTTC
>-|TRBD1|TRBJ1-2|TRBV2
CASSERTGQNYGYTF
TGTGCCAGCAGTGAAAGGACAGGCCAGAACTATGGCTACACCTTC
>-|-|TRBJ1-2|TRBV29-1
CSVAGQYYGYTF
TGCAGCGTCGCCGGACAGTACTATGGCTACACCTTC
>few|-|TRBJ1-1|TRBV24-1
CATSDPRTPTMAAFF
TGTGCCACCAGTGACCCGAGGACACCTACCATGGCAGCTTTCTTT
>few|-|TRBJ2-1|TRBV6-5
CASSYSGSSYNEQFF
TGTGCCAGCAGTTACTCAGGGAGCTCCTACAATGAGCAGTTCTTC
>-|TRBD1|TRBJ2-5|TRBV20-1
CSARPRTSGGEETQYF
TGCAGTGCTAGACCCAGAACCTCAGGGGGAGAAGAGACCCAGTACTTC
>-|-|TRBJ2-5|TRBV28
CASSLPGDFQETQYF
TGTGCCAGCAGTTTGCCAGGAGACTTTCAAGAGACCCAGTACTTC
>few|TRBD1|TRBJ1-5|TRBV7-2
CASSGDRDYSNQPQHF
TGTGCCAGCAGCGGGGACAGGGATTATAGCAATCAGCCCCAGCATTTT
>-|TRBD1|TRBJ1-6|TRBV20-1
CGARPDRELLSYNSPLHF
TGCGGTGCTAGACCCGACAGGGAGCTCCTCTCCTATAATTCACCCCTCCACTTT
>-|-|TRBJ2-1|TRBV7-9
CASSLPYGMRIEQFF
TGTGCCAGCAGCTTACCTTATGGGATGAGGATTGAGCAGTTCTTC
>few|TRBD2|TRBJ2-3|TRBV4-3
CAIKSRTSGSERGTDTQYF
TGCGCCATAAAAAGCAGGACTAGCGGGAGTGAAAGGGGCACAGATACGCAGTATTTT
>few|-|TRBJ2-2|TRBV6-2/TRBV6-3
CASSYPSGGAAGELFF
TGTGCCAGCAGTTACCCGAGTGGGGGGGCGGCCGGGGAGCTGTTTTTT
>-|TRBD1|TRBJ2-5|TRBV5-1
CASRTWTGQETQYF
TGCGCCAGCAGAACATGGACAGGCCAAGAGACCCAGTACTTC
>few|-|TRBJ1-1|TRBV4-3
CASSQDVGSGTEAFF
TGCGCCAGCAGCCAAGATGTGGGGTCTGGCACTGAAGCTTTCTTT
>-|-|TRBJ2-7|TRBV5-1
CASSSGNPYEQYF
TGCGCCAGCAGCTCCGGGAATCCCTACGAGCAGTACTTC
>few|-|TRBJ2-4|TRBV6-2/TRBV6-3
CATARLPHANIQYF
TGTGCCACGGCCCGGCTCCCTCATGCGAACATTCAGTACTTC
>-|-|TRBJ2-3|TRBV10-1
CASSEHAATTDTQYF
TGCGCCAGCAGTGAACACGCGGCGACCACAGATACGCAGTATTTT
>few|-|TRBJ2-1|TRBV29-1
CSVSKGTGPYNEQFF
TGCAGCGTTTCAAAGGGAACGGGGCCCTACAATGAGCAGTTCTTC
>medium-sized|-|TRBJ1-1|TRBV27
CASSFNGRGTEAFF
TGTGCCAGCAGTTTCAACGGGCGGGGCACTGAAGCTTTCTTT
>-|-|TRBJ2-1|TRBV6-1
CASGGGEQFF
TGTGCCAGCGGAGGGGGGGAGCAGTTCTTC
>medium-sized|-|TRBJ2-3|TRBV19
CASNGGQITDTQYF
TGTGCCAGTAACGGGGGACAGATCACAGATACGCAGTATTTT
>few|-|TRBJ2-7|TRBV6-1
CASRLRATWPYEQYF
TGTGCCAGCAGGCTCAGGGCCACATGGCCCTACGAGCAGTACTTC
>-|-|TRBJ2-7|TRBV6-5
CASSYLTRREQYF
TGTGCCAGCAGTTACCTCACTAGACGCGAGCAGTACTTC
>few|TRBD2|TRBJ2-1|TRBV7-2
CASSFGGAGGNEQFF
TGTGCCAGCAGCTTCGGGGGGGCCGGGGGGAATGAGCAGTTCTTC
>-|-|TRBJ2-1|TRBV20-1
CSARGRTPNEQFF
TGCAGTGCTAGAGGACGGACTCCCAATGAGCAGTTCTTC
>few|-|TRBJ2-1|TRBV4-1
CASSQTFRATEQFF
TGCGCCAGCAGCCAAACCTTCCGGGCCACGGAGCAGTTCTTC